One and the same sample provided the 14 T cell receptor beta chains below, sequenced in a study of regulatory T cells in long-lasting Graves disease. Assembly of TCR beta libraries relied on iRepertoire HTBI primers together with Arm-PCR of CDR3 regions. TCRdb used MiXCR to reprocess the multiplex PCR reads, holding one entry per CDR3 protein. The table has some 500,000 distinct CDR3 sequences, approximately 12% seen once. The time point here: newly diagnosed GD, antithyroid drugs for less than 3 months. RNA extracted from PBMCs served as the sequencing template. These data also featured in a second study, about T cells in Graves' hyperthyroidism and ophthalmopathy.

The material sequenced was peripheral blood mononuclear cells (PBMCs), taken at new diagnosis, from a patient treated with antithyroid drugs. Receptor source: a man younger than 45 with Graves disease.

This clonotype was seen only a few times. The CDR3 DNA sequence: TGTGCCAGCAGTTTAGTGGCACAGAGCTCCTACGAGCAGTACTTC. It specifies CASSLVAQSSYEQYF. V and J are TRBV27 and TRBJ2-7; D remains unclear. The V gene lost 2 bases and the J gene lost 0 bases, with 11 bases spanning the gap. Germline V lookup: CDR1 MNHEY, CDR2 SMNVEV (reference sequence). The CDR3 runs to 15 residues.

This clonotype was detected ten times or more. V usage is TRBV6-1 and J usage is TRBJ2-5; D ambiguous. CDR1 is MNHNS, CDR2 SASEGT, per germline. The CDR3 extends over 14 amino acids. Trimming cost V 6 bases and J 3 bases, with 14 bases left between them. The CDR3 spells CASSRTVQEETQYF. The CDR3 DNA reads TGTGCCAGCAGCCGGACGGTCCAGGAAGAGACCCAGTACTTC.

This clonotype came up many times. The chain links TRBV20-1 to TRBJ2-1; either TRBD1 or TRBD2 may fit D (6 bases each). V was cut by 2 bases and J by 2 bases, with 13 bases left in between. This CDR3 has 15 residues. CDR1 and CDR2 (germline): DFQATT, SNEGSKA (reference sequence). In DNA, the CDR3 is TGCAGTGCTAGAAAGGGGGGCGGGCCCTACAATGAGCAGTTCTTC. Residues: CSARKGGGPYNEQFF.

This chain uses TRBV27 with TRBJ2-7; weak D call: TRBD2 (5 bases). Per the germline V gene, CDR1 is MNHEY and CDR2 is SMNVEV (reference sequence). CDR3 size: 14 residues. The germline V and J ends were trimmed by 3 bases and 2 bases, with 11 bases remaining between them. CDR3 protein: CASSFTGLTYEQYF. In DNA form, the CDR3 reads TGTGCCAGCAGTTTCACGGGATTAACCTACGAGCAGTACTTC.

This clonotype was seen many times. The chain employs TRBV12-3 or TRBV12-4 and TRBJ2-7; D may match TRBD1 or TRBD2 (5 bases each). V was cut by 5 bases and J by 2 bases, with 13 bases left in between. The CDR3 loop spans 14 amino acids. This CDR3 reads CASSLRDQAYEQYF. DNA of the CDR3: TGTGCCAGCAGTCTCCGGGACCAGGCCTACGAGCAGTACTTC.

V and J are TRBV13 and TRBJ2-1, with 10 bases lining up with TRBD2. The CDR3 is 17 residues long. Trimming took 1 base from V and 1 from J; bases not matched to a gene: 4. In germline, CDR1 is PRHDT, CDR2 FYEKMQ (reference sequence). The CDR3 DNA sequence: TGTGCCAGCAGCTTAGAACTAGCGGGAACTTCCTACAATGAGCAGTTCTTC. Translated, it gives CASSLELAGTSYNEQFF.

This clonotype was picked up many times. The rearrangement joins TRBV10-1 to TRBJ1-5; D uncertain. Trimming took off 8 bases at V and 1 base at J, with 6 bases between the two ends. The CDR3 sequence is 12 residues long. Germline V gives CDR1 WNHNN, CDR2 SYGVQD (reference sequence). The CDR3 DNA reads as TGCGCCAGCGGCCCCAGCAATCAGCCCCAGCATTTT. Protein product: CASGPSNQPQHF.

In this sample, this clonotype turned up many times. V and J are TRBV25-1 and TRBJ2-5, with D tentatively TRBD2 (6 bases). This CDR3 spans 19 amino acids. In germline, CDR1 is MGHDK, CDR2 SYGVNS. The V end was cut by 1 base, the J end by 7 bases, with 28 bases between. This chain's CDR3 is CASSEWMGQESSLGGTQYF. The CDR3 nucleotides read TGTGCCAGCAGTGAATGGATGGGGCAGGAATCTTCCTTGGGAGGGACCCAGTACTTC.

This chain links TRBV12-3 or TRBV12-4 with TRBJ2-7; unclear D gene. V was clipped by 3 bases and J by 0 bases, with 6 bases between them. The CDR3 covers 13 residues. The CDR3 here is CASSLTFSYEQYF. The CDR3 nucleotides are TGTGCCAGCAGTTTGACATTCTCCTACGAGCAGTACTTC.

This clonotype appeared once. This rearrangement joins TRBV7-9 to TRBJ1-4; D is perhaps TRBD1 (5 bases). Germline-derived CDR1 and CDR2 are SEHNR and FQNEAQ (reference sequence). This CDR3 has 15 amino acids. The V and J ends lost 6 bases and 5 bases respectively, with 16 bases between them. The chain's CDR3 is CASSSGVTVNEKLFF. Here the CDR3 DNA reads TGTGCCAGCAGTTCGGGGGTTACAGTAAATGAAAAACTGTTTTTT.

The CDR3 is CSANLALTGELFF. CDR3 bases: TGCAGTGCTAATCTAGCGCTTACCGGGGAGCTGTTTTTT. This sequence joins TRBV20-1 and TRBJ2-2; a weak D match, TRBD2 (6 bases). CDR1 is DFQATT and CDR2 is SNEGSKA in the germline V gene (reference sequence). V dropped 4 bases and J dropped 5 bases, with 11 bases sitting between them. The CDR3 covers 13 residues.

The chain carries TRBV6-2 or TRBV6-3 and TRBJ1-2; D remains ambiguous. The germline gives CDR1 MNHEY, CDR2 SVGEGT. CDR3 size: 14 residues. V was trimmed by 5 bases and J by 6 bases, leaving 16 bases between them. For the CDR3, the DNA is TGTGCCAGCAGTGAAATTGGGCAGACTAATGGCTACACCTTC. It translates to CASSEIGQTNGYTF.

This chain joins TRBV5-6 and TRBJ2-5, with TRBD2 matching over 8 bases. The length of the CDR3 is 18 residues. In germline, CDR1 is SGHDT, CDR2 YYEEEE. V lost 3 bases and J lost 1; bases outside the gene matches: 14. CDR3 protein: CASSSLLTSATVQETQYF. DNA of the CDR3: TGTGCCAGCAGCTCGCTTCTGACTAGCGCTACCGTCCAAGAGACCCAGTACTTC.

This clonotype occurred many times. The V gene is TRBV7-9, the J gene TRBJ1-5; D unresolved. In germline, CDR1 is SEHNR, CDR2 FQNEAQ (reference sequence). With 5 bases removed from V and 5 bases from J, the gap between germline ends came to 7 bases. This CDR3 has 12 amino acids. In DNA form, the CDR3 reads TGTGCCAGCAGCCGAAGCGATCAGCCCCAGCATTTT. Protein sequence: CASSRSDQPQHF.